Below, 27 T cell receptor beta chains from the same sample are listed, as sequenced in a study of blood T cell repertoires in COVID-19. The assay was immunoSEQ multiplex PCR, and TCRdb's table has in-frame clones only and misses some. This table holds over 15,000 clones, around 89% found once. The sequenced sample was peripheral blood. The receptor source for this set is a human donor in a cohort sampled during active COVID-19.

The V and J genes are TRBV5-1 and TRBJ2-5, with 10 bases fitting TRBD2. V gave up 5 bases and J gave up 2 bases; unmatched junction bases: 3. Per the germline V gene, CDR1 is SGHRS and CDR2 is YFSETQ. This CDR3 contains 14 residues. The CDR3 sequence is CASRAGGSQETQYF. CDR3 sequence (DNA): TGCGCCAGCAGAGCGGGGGGGTCACAAGAGACCCAGTACTTC.

Written as DNA, the CDR3 is TGTGCCTGGAGGACAGGAACTAATCAGCCCCAGCATTTT. This sequence encodes CAWRTGTNQPQHF. This chain connects TRBV30 to TRBJ1-5; a possible D gene is TRBD1 (6 bases). V was clipped by 3 bases and J by 4 bases, with 10 bases between them. The germline gives CDR1 GTSNPN, CDR2 SVGIG (reference sequence). The CDR3 totals 13 residues.

V usage is TRBV7-8 and J usage is TRBJ2-7, with D possibly TRBD1 on 5 matching bases. The CDR3 extends over 14 amino acids. The V and J ends lost 2 bases and 2 bases respectively, with 10 bases between them. Germline V gene lookup returns CDR1 SGHVS and CDR2 FQNEAQ. The CDR3, as DNA: TGTGCCAGCAGCTTATTCGACAGCCCCTACGAGCAGTACTTC. Amino acids: CASSLFDSPYEQYF.

The chain uses TRBV4-1 and TRBJ1-5; TRBD1 might be the D (5 bases). There are 15 residues in the CDR3. V dropped 0 bases and J dropped 9 bases, with 15 bases sitting between them. Germline CDR1 is MGHRA and CDR2 is YSYEKL. The CDR3 spells CASSQDRPGEGPQHF. The CDR3 nucleotides are TGCGCCAGCAGCCAAGATCGCCCGGGGGAGGGGCCCCAGCATTTT.

This clone has only one observation. The chain uses TRBV27 and TRBJ1-6; D ambiguous. CDR3 length: 16 residues. V lost 7 bases, J lost 0 bases, and 13 bases lay in between. The germline V gene encodes CDR1 MNHEY and CDR2 SMNVEV (reference sequence). The CDR3 coding sequence is TGTGCCAGCACCCCCTCGAGGAGCTCCTATAATTCACCCCTCCACTTT. This translates into CASTPSRSSYNSPLHF.

V gene TRBV7-2 combines with J gene TRBJ1-1; D is unclear. Trimming took 9 bases from V and 8 from J, leaving 16 bases between them. CDR3 size: 12 residues. The germline CDR1 and CDR2 sequences are SGHTA and FQGNSA. In DNA form, the CDR3 reads TGTGCCAGTAACGTCCCGGTCGGGGAAGCTTTCTTT. It codes for CASNVPVGEAFF.

A single count supports this clone. The chain is built from TRBV2 and TRBJ2-3, with 9 bases that match TRBD2. The CDR3 is made up of 14 amino acids. From germline, CDR1 is SNHLY and CDR2 FYNNEI. With 5 bases clipped from V and 0 bases from J, the junction kept 0 bases outside the gene matches. The DNA for the CDR3 is TGTGCCAGCAGTCTAGCGGGGAGCACAGATACGCAGTATTTT. It translates to CASSLAGSTDTQYF. The variable domain in full, completed from reference TRBV2 and TRBJ2-3, reads EPEVTQTPSHQVTQMGQEVILRCVPISNHLYFYWYRQILGQKVEFLVSFYNNEISEKSEIFDDQFSVERPDGSNFTLKIRSTKLEDSAMYFCASSLAGSTDTQYFGPGTRLTVL.

The rearrangement links TRBV5-1 to TRBJ2-1; 10 bases are a match to TRBD1. There are 15 residues in the CDR3. Germline V gives CDR1 SGHRS, CDR2 YFSETQ. V lost 0 bases to trimming and J lost 5 bases; unmatched junction nucleotides: 2. CDR3 protein: CASSLGQGAHNEQFF. CDR3 sequence (DNA): TGCGCCAGCAGCTTGGGACAGGGGGCACACAATGAGCAGTTCTTC.

This clone was detected only a few times. The V call is TRBV15, the J call TRBJ2-5; a weak D match, TRBD1 (5 bases). Looked up from germline, CDR1 is LNHNV and CDR2 is YYDKDF (reference sequence). This CDR3 has 13 amino acids. The V and J ends lost 0 bases and 4 bases respectively, with 6 bases between them. CDR3 in DNA: TGTGCCACCAGCAGAGACCAGGGAGAGACCCAGTACTTC. It is translated as CATSRDQGETQYF. Full variable domain (remainder filled in from reference TRBV15 and TRBJ2-5): DAMVIQNPRYQVTQFGKPVTLSCSQTLNHNVMYWYQQKSSQAPKLLFHYYDKDFNNEADTPDNFQSRRPNTSFCFLDIRSPGLGDTAMYLCATSRDQGETQYFGPGTRLLVL.

This sequence joins TRBV7-3 and TRBJ2-3; 7 nucleotides align to TRBD2. The germline CDR1 and CDR2 sequences are SGHTA and FQGTGA. The J segment lost 2 bases and the V segment lost 5 bases, leaving 13 bases of the junction unmatched. This CDR3 is built from 17 residues. CDR3 nucleotides: TGTGCCAGCAGCCAAGATAAAGCGGGGTCCCCCACAGATACGCAGTATTTT. As protein: CASSQDKAGSPTDTQYF.

The chain combines TRBV19 with TRBJ2-1; TRBD2 agrees at 9 bases. This CDR3 has 19 amino acids. The V segment lost 4 bases and the J segment 0 bases; nucleotides outside the gene matches: 13. Germline V gene lookup returns CDR1 LNHDA and CDR2 SQIVND (reference sequence). This CDR3 is CASSKGTQRGESSYNEQFF. CDR3 DNA: TGTGCCAGTAGTAAAGGGACGCAGCGGGGGGAGAGCTCCTACAATGAGCAGTTCTTC.

This clone was seen a single time. The genes are TRBV3-1 (or the pseudogene TRBV3-2) and TRBJ1-2; 8 bases map to TRBD1. Germline CDR1 LGHDT, CDR2 YNNKEL (reference sequence). The CDR3 spans 17 residues. V trimming: 1 base; J trimming: 5 bases; junction bases outside the gene matches: 12. The CDR3: CASSQVGQGRERYGYTF. The DNA of the CDR3 is TGTGCCAGCAGCCAAGTCGGACAGGGAAGAGAGCGATATGGCTACACCTTC.

The CDR3 loop reads CASSVGIVSTDTQYF. In DNA, the CDR3 is TGTGCCAGCAGCGTAGGTATAGTGAGCACAGATACGCAGTATTTT. The chain is built from TRBV9 and TRBJ2-3; unclear D gene. In germline, CDR1 is SGDLS, CDR2 YYNGEE. V was cut by 0 bases and J by 0 bases, with 8 bases left in between. The CDR3 has 15 amino acids.

The DNA for the CDR3 is TGTGCCAGCAGCTTTAAGACAGGGGGTCATTCACCCCTCCACTTT. It yields the protein CASSFKTGGHSPLHF. The V gene is TRBV7-2, the J gene TRBJ1-6; TRBD1 agrees at 9 bases. The CDR3 has 15 amino acids. Germline-derived CDR1 and CDR2 are SGHTA and FQGNSA. J was trimmed by 8 bases and V by 3 bases; bases with no gene match: 5.

V is TRBV5-1 and J is TRBJ2-3; TRBD1 aligns across 9 bases. The CDR3 consists of 16 residues. Unmatched junction bases numbered 8, after V lost 0 bases and J lost 6 bases. CDR1 SGHRS and CDR2 YFSETQ come from the germline V gene. The CDR3 loop is CASSLGGQGPTDTQYF. The CDR3, as DNA: TGCGCCAGCAGCTTGGGGGGACAGGGTCCGACCGATACGCAGTATTTT.

The chain links TRBV4-1 to TRBJ2-3; TRBD2 agrees at 7 bases. Germline V gives CDR1 MGHRA, CDR2 YSYEKL. CDR3 size: 15 residues. J gave up 6 bases and V 5 bases, and 11 bases lay outside the gene matches. The CDR3 DNA is TGCGCCAGCAGCTACGGGCGGGGGAGGTCGGATACGCAGTATTTT. Translated, it gives CASSYGRGRSDTQYF.

The V gene is TRBV11-2, the J gene TRBJ2-5; TRBD2 might be the D (6 bases). The CDR3 sequence is 13 residues long. V lost 3 bases and J lost 1, with 6 bases in between. Germline CDR1 SGHAT, CDR2 FQNNGV. The chain's CDR3 is CASSLGGQETQYF. The DNA for the CDR3 is TGTGCCAGCAGCTTGGGGGGCCAAGAGACCCAGTACTTC.

This chain joins TRBV29-1 and TRBJ2-5; the match to TRBD1 covers 7 bases. CDR3 length: 12 amino acids. The junction had 1 base not matched to a gene; V was cut back by 1 base and J by 5 bases. Germline loops: CDR1 SQVTM, CDR2 ANQGSEA. The CDR3 DNA follows: TGCAGCGTTGAAGTAGGGGGCGAGACCCAGTACTTC. Amino acids: CSVEVGGETQYF.

The genes are TRBV7-6 and TRBJ2-7, with TRBD2 identical over 12 bases. The CDR3 spans 16 residues. Trimming at V came to 3 bases and at J to 3 bases, leaving 6 bases not matched to a gene. Germline-derived CDR1 and CDR2 are SGHVS and FNYEAQ. CDR3 coding DNA: TGTGCCAGCAGCTTGGGCACTAGCGGGAGGAACTACGAGCAGTACTTC. As protein: CASSLGTSGRNYEQYF.

The rearrangement uses TRBV19 and TRBJ1-5; D gene ambiguous. V lost 6 bases and J lost 1, with 16 bases in between. This CDR3 comprises 16 residues. Germline assignment: CDR1 LNHDA and CDR2 SQIVND (reference sequence). The CDR3 coding sequence is TGTGCCAGTAGACATTACACCTCAGGCAGCAATCAGCCCCAGCATTTT. Protein: CASRHYTSGSNQPQHF.

The chain recombines TRBV3-1 (or the pseudogene TRBV3-2) with TRBJ2-2, with TRBD2 matching over 14 bases. This CDR3 is built from 15 residues. CDR1 and CDR2 from the germline V gene are LGHDT and YNNKEL (reference sequence). With 3 bases clipped from V and 6 bases from J, the junction kept 0 bases outside the gene matches. CDR3 DNA: TGTGCCAGCAGCCAGGGACTAGCGGGGGCCGGGGAGCTGTTTTTT. Protein sequence: CASSQGLAGAGELFF.

This chain joins TRBV6-1 and TRBJ1-1; TRBD1 matches at 7 bases. Trimming took 2 bases from V and 6 from J; bases not matched to a gene: 3. The CDR3 extends over 13 amino acids. Germline CDR1 reads MNHNS; CDR2 reads SASEGT. This CDR3 is CASSEYDRAEAFF. CDR3 in DNA: TGTGCCAGCAGTGAATACGACAGGGCTGAAGCTTTCTTT.

The chain couples TRBV28 to TRBJ1-6; D is uncertain. Between the trimmed V and J ends, which lost 8 bases and 6 bases, there was a span of 8 bases. The length of the CDR3 is 12 residues. The germline V gene encodes CDR1 MDHEN and CDR2 SYDVKM. The CDR3: CASSGGNSPLHF. Here the CDR3 DNA reads TGTGCCAGCTCCGGCGGTAATTCACCCCTCCACTTT.

This rearrangement joins TRBV24-1 to TRBJ1-3, with no clear D. This CDR3 has 14 amino acids. Germline loops: CDR1 KGHDR, CDR2 SFDVKD. Trimming took off 6 bases at V and 0 bases at J, with 8 bases between the two ends. The CDR3 sequence: CATSPGSSGNTIYF. The CDR3 nucleotides read TGTGCCACCAGTCCCGGGAGCTCTGGAAACACCATATATTTT.

V gene TRBV11-2 combines with J gene TRBJ1-3, with a weak D call TRBD1 (6 bases). V was clipped by 5 bases and J by 2 bases, with 13 bases between them. The length of the CDR3 is 15 residues. Germline CDR1 and CDR2: SGHAT and FQNNGV. The chain's CDR3 is CASSPLQGTGNTIYF. DNA of the CDR3: TGTGCCAGCAGCCCCCTACAGGGAACTGGAAACACCATATATTTT.

The genes are TRBV2 and TRBJ2-1, with 10 nucleotides matching TRBD2. V dropped 6 bases and J dropped 0; count of bases not matched to a gene: 20. The germline V gene encodes CDR1 SNHLY and CDR2 FYNNEI. This CDR3 region has 21 residues. The CDR3 DNA is TGTGCCAGCAGGAAGGGCAGCCTCGGACTAGCGGCCTCCAGCTCCTACAATGAGCAGTTCTTC. Amino acid sequence: CASRKGSLGLAASSSYNEQFF.

CDR3 sequence (DNA): TGTGCCAGCAGTTTGGGAGGGAGGAGAACTAATGAAAAACTGTTTTTT. This encodes CASSLGGRRTNEKLFF. The rearrangement joins TRBV28 to TRBJ1-4; D is unclear. The V and J ends lost 3 bases and 1 base respectively, with 12 bases between them. The germline CDR1 and CDR2 sequences are MDHEN and SYDVKM. The CDR3 loop spans 16 amino acids.